This T cell receptor beta chain was documented in a study of blood T cells in healthy people across ages. CDR3 size: 15 residues. V lost 6 bases and J lost 1; bases outside the gene matches: 7. A sample-barcoded 5' primer and a J-beta primer mix were used in a second PCR of about 6 to 12 cycles. TCRdb analysed the 5' RACE reads with MiXCR anew, one entry per CDR3 protein. This repertoire shows around 900,000 distinct CDR3 sequences, under 30% found once; its top ten account for 17%. The clonotype originates from a woman over 75 in good health. Source material: blood. The rearrangement uses TRBV12-3 or TRBV12-4 and TRBJ1-1, with 8 bases fitting TRBD1. The CDR3 DNA reads as TGTGCCAGCAGGGACTCCGGGACAGGGAACACTGAAGCTTTCTTT. Encoded protein: CASRDSGTGNTEAFF.